This TCR beta chain was observed in a study of cytomegalovirus exposure and HLA in healthy donors. Study results and caveats: Productive status was seen about 87% or about 30% of the time for most TCR beta V segments in an earlier analysis. The analysis excluded some indistinguishable V segments, including TRBV6-2 and TRBV6-3. When analyzed later, a missense DCLRE1C variant was found to be linked to TCR beta V- and J-gene trimming.

Per germline, CDR1 LNHDA and CDR2 SQIVND (reference sequence). This CDR3 contains 12 residues. V lost 6 bases to trimming and J lost 4 bases; unmatched junction nucleotides: 3. This clone was recorded once. Its antigen is currently unknown. PCR primers comprised 60 Vbeta and 13 Jbeta primers. Repertoires were generated with immunoSEQ multiplex PCR, while TCRdb's copy carries only in-frame clones and drops some. The profile shows 93,000 or so clones, almost 80% of them singletons. This chain uses TRBV19 with TRBJ2-7, with 7 bases matching TRBD2. The TCR originated in a man between 45 and 60 years old in good health and CMV-seropositive. Input material: PBMCs. CDR3 loop: CASSPGRYEQYF. As DNA, the CDR3 is TGTGCCAGTAGCCCCGGGAGGTACGAGCAGTACTTC.